This TCR beta chain was found in a study of cytomegalovirus exposure and HLA in healthy donors. Across the study: Approximately 170 million T cells yielded over 90 million unique TCR beta sequences in earlier analysis.

Trimming pared 6 bases from V and 6 bases from J, leaving 11 bases between. The CDR3 has 13 amino acids. Germline loops: CDR1 MNHEY, CDR2 SMNVEV (reference sequence). The primer mix had 60 Vbeta and 13 Jbeta primers. Assay: immunoSEQ multiplex PCR; the TCRdb copy retains only in-frame clones and omits some. The sample includes about 190,000 clones, around 75% of them seen just once. The sequenced sample consisted of PBMCs. The chain joins TRBV27 to TRBJ1-4; the D gene is possibly TRBD1 (6 bases). The clonotype originates from a man in his forties in good health and CMV-seropositive. This chain's CDR3 is CASSATGYEKLFF. The CDR3 DNA reads TGTGCCAGCAGCGCGACAGGCTATGAAAAACTGTTTTTT.